What follows are 23 T cell receptor beta chains derived from one specimen sequenced in a study of siplizumab effects on memory and regulatory T cells. Sequencing was performed with immunoSEQ multiplex PCR; in TCRdb, only in-frame clones are kept and a portion is missing. The sample holds under 140,000 clones, roughly 92% seen once. The sample comprised CD4+ T cells sorted from blood. Every receptor here comes from a human donor in good health.

The chain uses TRBV7-9 and TRBJ1-1; 7 bases line up with TRBD1. V was clipped by 11 bases and J by 4 bases; unmatched bases: 7. The V gene's germline CDR1 is SEHNR and CDR2 FQNEAQ (reference sequence). The CDR3 sequence is 12 residues long. This CDR3 reads CAVQGRITEAFF. For the CDR3, the DNA is TGTGCCGTACAGGGGAGGATCACTGAAGCTTTCTTT. Full variable domain (rest looked up from reference TRBV7-9 and TRBJ1-1): DTGVSQNPRHKITKRGQNVTFRCDPISEHNRLYWYRQTLGQGPEFLTYFQNEAQLEKSRLLSDRFSAERPKGSFSTLEIQRTEQGDSAMYLCAVQGRITEAFFGQGTRLTVV.

V and J are TRBV7-2 and TRBJ2-2; 7 nucleotides match TRBD1. The CDR3 consists of 15 residues. V shed 4 bases, J shed 7 bases, and the junction held 9 bases outside the gene matches. Germline lookup yields CDR1 SGHTA and CDR2 FQGNSA. The DNA of the CDR3 is TGTGCCAGCAGCTACCAGGGGGTGTTCCGCGGGGAGCTGTTTTTT. Translation gives CASSYQGVFRGELFF. Variable domain in full (rest from reference TRBV7-2 and TRBJ2-2): GAGVSQSPSNKVTEKGKDVELRCDPISGHTALYWYRQSLGQGLEFLIYFQGNSAPDKSGLPSDRFSAERTGGSVSTLTIQRTQQEDSAVYLCASSYQGVFRGELFFGEGSRLTVL.

The chain employs TRBV21-1 and TRBJ1-6. TRBV21-1 is a known pseudogene. The CDR3 is made up of 16 amino acids. The CDR3 coding sequence is TGTGCCAGCAGCGGAAGGGTTCGTGCCTATAATTCACCCCTCCACTTT. This sequence encodes CASSGRVRAYNSPLHF.

The chain has TRBV18 and TRBJ2-1; 8 bases map to TRBD2. The CDR3 sequence is 17 residues long. V lost 3 bases and J lost 11; bases outside the gene matches: 18. CDR1 and CDR2 (germline): KGHSH, LQKENI. The CDR3 protein is CASSPLGGVKVSEKQFF. The CDR3 bases are TGTGCCAGCTCACCGCTCGGGGGGGTAAAAGTCTCGGAAAAGCAGTTCTTC.

This rearrangement joins TRBV5-1 to TRBJ2-1; D gene uncertain. Looked up from germline, CDR1 is SGHRS and CDR2 is YFSETQ. V was clipped by 2 bases and J by 5 bases, with 11 bases between them. This CDR3 has 14 amino acids. The CDR3: CASSFPRGHNEQFF. The CDR3 region has the DNA TGCGCCAGCAGCTTCCCCCGAGGACACAATGAGCAGTTCTTC.

This clone was detected only once. The chain combines TRBV20-1 with TRBJ1-4; D is ambiguous. From germline, CDR1 is DFQATT and CDR2 SNEGSKA (reference sequence). The CDR3 sequence is 10 residues long. CDR3 region: CSIPHEKLFF. DNA for the CDR3: TGCAGCATCCCTCACGAAAAACTGTTTTTT.

The J gene is TRBJ1-1, the V gene TRBV11-3; D is perhaps TRBD1 (5 bases). Looked up from germline, CDR1 is SGHNT and CDR2 is YENEEA. CDR3 size: 14 residues. V was cut by 5 bases and J by 3 bases, with 13 bases left in between. CDR3 bases: TGTGCCAGCAGCCTTCAGGGTCTAGACACTGAAGCTTTCTTT. This sequence encodes CASSLQGLDTEAFF.

The chain uses TRBV18 and TRBJ1-3, with D tentatively TRBD1 (6 bases). The CDR3 is made up of 13 amino acids. With 3 bases removed from V and 6 bases from J, the gap between germline ends came to 9 bases. Germline lookup yields CDR1 KGHSH and CDR2 LQKENI. The CDR3 sequence is CASSPGTQNTIYF. The CDR3 DNA reads TGTGCCAGCTCACCTGGGACACAAAACACCATATATTTT.

This clone was detected only once. V gene TRBV30 combines with J gene TRBJ1-6; TRBD1 matches at 9 bases. Germline CDR1 reads GTSNPN; CDR2 reads SVGIG (reference sequence). The CDR3 has 14 residues. Trimming removed 3 bases from V and 8 bases from J; junction bases left unmatched: 5. Here the CDR3 reads CAWRGDRVDSPLHF. DNA for the CDR3: TGTGCCTGGAGGGGGGACAGGGTGGATTCACCCCTCCACTTT.

This chain connects TRBV19 to TRBJ1-5; possible D gene TRBD1, 5 bases. This CDR3 has 16 residues. Trimming pared 1 base from V and 3 bases from J, leaving 13 bases between. The germline V gene encodes CDR1 LNHDA and CDR2 SQIVND (reference sequence). The DNA for the CDR3 is TGTGCCAGTAGTATAGGGCCACAGGTTATCAATCAGCCCCAGCATTTT. This sequence encodes CASSIGPQVINQPQHF.

V gene TRBV18 combines with J gene TRBJ2-1; 11 bases agree with TRBD2. Trimming cost V 3 bases and J 7 bases; bases outside gene matches: 8. There are 16 residues in the CDR3. Germline V lookup: CDR1 KGHSH, CDR2 LQKENI. Here the CDR3 DNA reads TGTGCCAGCTCACCGAGCTTACTAGCGGGAGAGAATGAGCAGTTCTTC. Its translation: CASSPSLLAGENEQFF.

The DNA of the CDR3 is TGTGCCAGCAGTTACTCGATAACTGGGCAAGAGACCCAGTACTTC. Translating gives CASSYSITGQETQYF. The rearrangement joins TRBV6-5 to TRBJ2-5, with no clear D. This CDR3 comprises 15 residues. The germline V and J ends were trimmed by 0 bases and 2 bases, with 10 bases remaining between them. The V gene's germline CDR1 is MNHEY and CDR2 SVGAGI.

The chain joins TRBV15 to TRBJ2-1; unclear D gene. V shed 5 bases and J shed 7 bases, with 12 bases lying between them. The CDR3 sequence is 13 residues long. CDR1 is LNHNV, CDR2 YYDKDF, per germline (reference sequence). Here the CDR3 reads CATSGRAGNEQFF. CDR3 DNA sequence: TGTGCCACCAGCGGAAGAGCCGGAAATGAGCAGTTCTTC.

This chain links TRBV5-6 with TRBJ2-3; D may correspond to TRBD1 or TRBD2 (5 bases each). Germline V gene lookup returns CDR1 SGHDT and CDR2 YYEEEE. This CDR3 contains 15 residues. Trimming removed 2 bases from V and 0 bases from J, with 10 bases in between. The CDR3 sequence is CASSLGTRSTDTQYF. In DNA form, the CDR3 reads TGTGCCAGCAGCTTAGGGACCCGAAGCACAGATACGCAGTATTTT.

This clone appeared a single time. The chain couples TRBV7-6 to TRBJ2-7, with 9 bases aligning to TRBD2. CDR3 length: 15 amino acids. Germline V gene sequence: CDR1 SGHVS, CDR2 FNYEAQ. Germline trimming cut 5 bases from V and 6 bases from J; bases unmatched to any gene: 11. The CDR3 sequence: CASSATPGLAVEQYF. The CDR3 nucleotides are TGTGCCAGCAGCGCCACCCCGGGACTAGCTGTCGAGCAGTACTTC.

V gene TRBV7-6 combines with J gene TRBJ1-1; tentatively, D is TRBD1 (5 bases). The ends were cut back, 2 bases at V and 3 bases at J, with 7 bases in the middle. The CDR3 spans 13 residues. Looked up from germline, CDR1 is SGHVS and CDR2 is FNYEAQ. As DNA, the CDR3 is TGTGCCAGCAGCTTACGGGGGGACACTGAAGCTTTCTTT. Translating it yields CASSLRGDTEAFF.

As to this clone: The junction does not match germline at one end; this may be a read error. This sequence joins TRBV7-7 and TRBJ2-7; no clear D. The CDR3 loop spans 13 amino acids. Germline lookup yields CDR1 SSHAT and CDR2 FNYEAQ (reference sequence). The CDR3 loop is CASSIKHGYEQYF. The CDR3 nucleotides are TGTGCTAGCAGTATTAAACATGGGTACGAGCAGTACTTC.

The rearrangement joins TRBV5-6 to TRBJ2-5; the D gene could be TRBD1 or TRBD2 (5 bases each). Looked up from germline, CDR1 is SGHDT and CDR2 is YYEEEE. The length of the CDR3 is 15 residues. The V end was cut by 2 bases, the J end by 5 bases, with 16 bases between. CDR3 in DNA: TGTGCCAGCAGCTTCAGGGTGCCCGGGGATGAGACCCAGTACTTC. Protein: CASSFRVPGDETQYF.

This chain connects TRBV7-9 to TRBJ2-4; D may be TRBD1 or TRBD2 (5 bases each). The CDR3 has 17 amino acids. CDR1 is SEHNR, CDR2 FQNEAQ, per germline (reference sequence). Trimming removed 0 bases from V and 5 bases from J, with 17 bases in between. As DNA, the CDR3 is TGTGCCAGCAGCTTAGCGTGGCACCTCGGGACGGAAAACATTCAGTACTTC. Amino acids: CASSLAWHLGTENIQYF.

This chain connects TRBV13 to TRBJ2-4; 11 nucleotides match TRBD2. V lost 6 bases to trimming and J lost 8 bases; unmatched junction nucleotides: 6. Germline V gene sequence: CDR1 PRHDT, CDR2 FYEKMQ (reference sequence). The CDR3 contains 14 residues. The CDR3, as DNA: TGTGCCAGCAGAATAGCGGGAGGGCCCTACATTCAGTACTTC. Protein: CASRIAGGPYIQYF.

A single count supports this clone. This chain uses TRBV5-1 with TRBJ2-5, with 8 bases fitting TRBD2. With V trimmed by 0 bases and J by 4 bases, 5 bases remained unmatched. The CDR3 runs 15 residues. Germline loops: CDR1 SGHRS, CDR2 YFSETQ. DNA for the CDR3: TGCGCCAGCAGCTTGGCCCAAAGCGGGAGAGAGACCCAGTACTTC. Translating it yields CASSLAQSGRETQYF. The full variable domain, rest sourced from reference TRBV5-1 and TRBJ2-5, is KAGVTQTPRYLIKTRGQQVTLSCSPISGHRSVSWYQQTPGQGLQFLFEYFSETQRNKGNFPGRFSGRQFSNSRSEMNVSTLELGDSALYLCASSLAQSGRETQYFGPGTRLLVL.

The gene calls are TRBV5-5 and TRBJ1-2; the D gene is possibly TRBD1 (6 bases). CDR1 and CDR2 from the germline V gene are SGHKS and YYEKEE (reference sequence). The V end was cut by 1 base, the J end by 8 bases, with 21 bases between. The CDR3 has 16 residues. The CDR3 DNA reads as TGTGCCAGCAGCTTGCATAAGAACAGGGAGTATCAGGGCTACACCTTC. This codes for CASSLHKNREYQGYTF.

This chain joins TRBV4-2 and TRBJ2-5; TRBD2 matches at 8 bases. V lost 1 base and J lost 5; bases outside the gene matches: 12. Germline V lookup: CDR1 LGHNA, CDR2 YNFKEQ. CDR3 length: 17 residues. The CDR3 here is CASSQVNSGTPYETQYF. The CDR3, as DNA: TGTGCCAGCAGCCAAGTGAATAGCGGGACCCCCTACGAGACCCAGTACTTC.